This T cell receptor beta chain stems from a study of shared clonotypes between healthy human individuals. Every one of the donors was a Caucasian adult that lived in Nashville, Tennessee. Trimming removed 5 bases from V and 1 base from J; junction bases left unmatched: 4. The CDR3 extends over 14 amino acids. Germline V lookup: CDR1 SGHNT, CDR2 YYREEE (reference sequence). The protocol was immunoSEQ multiplex PCR, while the TCRdb copy is restricted to in-frame clones and leaves out a portion. The table lists hundreds of thousands of clones, roughly four fifths of them singletons. The sequence was obtained from a woman between 35 and 50 years old in good health. Some clones in this sample may be carry-over from other donors' samples. Sequencing used PBMCs. The chain has TRBV5-4 and TRBJ2-5; 8 bases fit TRBD2. DNA of the CDR3: TGTGCCAGCAGACGGACTAGCAGCCAAGAGACCCAGTACTTC. Its protein is CASRRTSSQETQYF.